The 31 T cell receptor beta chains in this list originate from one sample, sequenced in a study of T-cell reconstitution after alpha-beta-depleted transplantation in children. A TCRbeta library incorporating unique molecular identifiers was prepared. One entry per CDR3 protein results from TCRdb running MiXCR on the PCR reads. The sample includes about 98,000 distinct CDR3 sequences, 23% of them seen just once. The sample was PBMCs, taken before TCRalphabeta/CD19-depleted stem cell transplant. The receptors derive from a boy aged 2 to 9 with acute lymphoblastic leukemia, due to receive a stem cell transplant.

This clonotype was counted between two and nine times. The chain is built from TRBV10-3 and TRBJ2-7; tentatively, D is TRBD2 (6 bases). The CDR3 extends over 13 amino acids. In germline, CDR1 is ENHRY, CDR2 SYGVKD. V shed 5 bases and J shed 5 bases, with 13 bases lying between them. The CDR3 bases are TGTGCCATCAGTCGACGGGAGTTTGACGAGCAGTACTTC. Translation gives CAISRREFDEQYF.

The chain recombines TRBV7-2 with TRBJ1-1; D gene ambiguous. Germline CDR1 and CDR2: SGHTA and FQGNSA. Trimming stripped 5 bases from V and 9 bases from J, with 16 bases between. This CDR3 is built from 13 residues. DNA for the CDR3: TGTGCCAGCAGCCCCCGGGTGGATCAGAAAGCTTTCTTT. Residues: CASSPRVDQKAFF.

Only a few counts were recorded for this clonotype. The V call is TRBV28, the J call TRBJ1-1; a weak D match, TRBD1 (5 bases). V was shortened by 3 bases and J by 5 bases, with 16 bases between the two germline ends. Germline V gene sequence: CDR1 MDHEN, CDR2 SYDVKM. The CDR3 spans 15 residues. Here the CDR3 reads CASSFGALGRTEAFF. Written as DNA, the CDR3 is TGTGCCAGCAGTTTTGGGGCTTTAGGCAGGACTGAAGCTTTCTTT.

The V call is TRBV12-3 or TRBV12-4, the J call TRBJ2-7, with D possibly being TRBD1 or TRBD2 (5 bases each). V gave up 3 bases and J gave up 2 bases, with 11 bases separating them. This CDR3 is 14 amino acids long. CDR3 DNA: TGTGCCAGCAGTTTGGGGACGCACACCTACGAGCAGTACTTC. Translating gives CASSLGTHTYEQYF.

CDR3 in amino acids: CASSSSGRFAGELFF. CDR3 coding DNA: TGTGCCAGCAGCTCTAGCGGGAGGTTTGCCGGGGAGCTGTTTTTT. The chain recombines TRBV7-9 with TRBJ2-2; 11 positions agree with TRBD2. Per germline, CDR1 SEHNR and CDR2 FQNEAQ (reference sequence). There are 15 residues in the CDR3. V shed 4 bases and J 6 bases; nucleotides not matched to a gene: 4.

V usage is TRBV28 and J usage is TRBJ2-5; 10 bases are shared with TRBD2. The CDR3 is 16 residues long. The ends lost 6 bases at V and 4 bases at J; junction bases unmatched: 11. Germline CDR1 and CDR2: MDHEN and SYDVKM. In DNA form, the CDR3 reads TGTGCCAGCAGACCACCCGGACTAGCGGACATAGAGACCCAGTACTTC. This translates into CASRPPGLADIETQYF.

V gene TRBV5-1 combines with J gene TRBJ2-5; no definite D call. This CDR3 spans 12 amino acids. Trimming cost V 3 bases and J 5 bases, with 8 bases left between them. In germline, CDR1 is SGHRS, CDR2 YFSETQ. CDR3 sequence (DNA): TGCGCCAGCAGCTCGGAAATGGAGACCCAGTACTTC. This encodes CASSSEMETQYF.

The CDR3 reads CASMGGGSYNEQFF. The CDR3 DNA follows: TGTGCCAGCATGGGGGGCGGATCCTACAATGAGCAGTTCTTC. This chain links TRBV12-3 or TRBV12-4 with TRBJ2-1, with D perhaps assigned TRBD1 or TRBD2 (6 bases each). Deletions cut 7 bases from V and 1 base from J, with 11 bases between. This CDR3 region has 14 residues.

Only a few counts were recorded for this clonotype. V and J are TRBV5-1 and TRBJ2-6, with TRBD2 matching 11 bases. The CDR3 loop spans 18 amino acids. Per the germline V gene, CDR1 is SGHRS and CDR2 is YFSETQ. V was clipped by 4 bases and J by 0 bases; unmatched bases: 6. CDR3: CASSLGLAELSGANVLTF. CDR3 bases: TGCGCCAGCAGCCTGGGACTAGCGGAGCTCTCTGGGGCCAACGTCCTGACTTTC.

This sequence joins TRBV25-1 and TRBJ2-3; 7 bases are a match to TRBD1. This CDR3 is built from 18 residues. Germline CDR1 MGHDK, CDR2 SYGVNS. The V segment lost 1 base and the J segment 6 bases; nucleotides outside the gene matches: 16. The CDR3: CASSESTGWSVESDTQYF. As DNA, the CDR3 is TGTGCCAGCAGTGAATCGACAGGGTGGAGTGTTGAGAGTGATACGCAGTATTTT. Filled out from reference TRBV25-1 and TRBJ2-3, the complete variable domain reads EADIYQTPRYLVIGTGKKITLECSQTMGHDKMYWYQQDPGMELHLIHYSYGVNSTEKGDLSSESTVSRIRTEHFPLTLESARPSHTSQYLCASSESTGWSVESDTQYFGPGTRLTVL.

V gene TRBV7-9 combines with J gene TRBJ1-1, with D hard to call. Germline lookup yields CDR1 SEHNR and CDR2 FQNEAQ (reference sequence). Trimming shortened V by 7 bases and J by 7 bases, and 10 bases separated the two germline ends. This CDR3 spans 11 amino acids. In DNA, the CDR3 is TGTGCCAGCATATCCCCTATTGAAGCTTTCTTT. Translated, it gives CASISPIEAFF.

The DNA for the CDR3 is TGCAGTGCTAGTACGGCTAGCGGAGGGGAAGATACGCAGTATTTT. Translated, it gives CSASTASGGEDTQYF. The rearrangement joins TRBV20-1 to TRBJ2-3, with 7 positions matching TRBD2. The CDR3 is 15 amino acids. J lost 5 bases, V lost 3 bases, and 11 bases had no gene match. Germline V gene lookup returns CDR1 DFQATT and CDR2 SNEGSKA (reference sequence).

The CDR3 sequence: CSARDDRVGPEAFF. CDR3 bases: TGCAGTGCTAGAGATGACAGGGTCGGCCCTGAAGCTTTCTTT. The chain has TRBV20-1 and TRBJ1-1; 7 positions agree with TRBD1. The CDR3 totals 14 residues. The V and J ends lost 0 bases and 6 bases, in that order; junction bases with no gene match: 7. The V gene's germline CDR1 is DFQATT and CDR2 SNEGSKA (reference sequence).

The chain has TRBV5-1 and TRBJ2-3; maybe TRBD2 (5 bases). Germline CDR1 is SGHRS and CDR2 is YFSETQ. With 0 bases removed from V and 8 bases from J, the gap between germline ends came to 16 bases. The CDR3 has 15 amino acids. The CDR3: CASSLVLGKGGTQYF. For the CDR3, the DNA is TGCGCCAGCAGCTTGGTTTTGGGGAAAGGAGGTACGCAGTATTTT.

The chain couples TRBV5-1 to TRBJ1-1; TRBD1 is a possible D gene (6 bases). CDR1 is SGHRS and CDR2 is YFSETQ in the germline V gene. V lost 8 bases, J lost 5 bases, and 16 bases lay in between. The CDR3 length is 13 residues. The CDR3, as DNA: TGCGCCAGTTCCACAGGGTCCGCGACTGAAGCTTTCTTT. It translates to CASSTGSATEAFF.

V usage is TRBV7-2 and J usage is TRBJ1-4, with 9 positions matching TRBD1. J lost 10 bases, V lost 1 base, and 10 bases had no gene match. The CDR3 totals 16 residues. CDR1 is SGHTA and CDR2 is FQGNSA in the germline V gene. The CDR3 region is CASSLVRTGVVGKLFF. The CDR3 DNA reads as TGTGCCAGCAGCTTAGTCAGGACAGGGGTGGTTGGAAAACTGTTTTTT.

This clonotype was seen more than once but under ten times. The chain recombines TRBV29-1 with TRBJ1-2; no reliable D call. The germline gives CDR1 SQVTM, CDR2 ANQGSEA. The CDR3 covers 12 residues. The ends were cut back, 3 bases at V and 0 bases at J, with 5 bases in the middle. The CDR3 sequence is CSVEETNYGYTF. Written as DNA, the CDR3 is TGCAGCGTTGAGGAAACTAACTATGGCTACACCTTC. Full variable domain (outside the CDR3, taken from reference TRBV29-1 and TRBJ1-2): SAVISQKPSRDICQRGTSLTIQCQVDSQVTMMFWYRQQPGQSLTLIATANQGSEATYESGFVIDKFPISRPNLTFSTLTVSNMSPEDSSIYLCSVEETNYGYTFGSGTRLTVV.

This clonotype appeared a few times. The CDR3 region is CASSPRTSGGHEQFF. The CDR3 coding sequence is TGTGCCAGCAGTCCCCGGACTAGCGGAGGTCATGAGCAGTTCTTC. This chain connects TRBV28 to TRBJ2-1; 10 nucleotides match TRBD2. Trimming cost V 5 bases and J 8 bases; bases outside gene matches: 9. The CDR3 spans 15 residues. Germline V gene lookup returns CDR1 MDHEN and CDR2 SYDVKM. The complete variable domain, with remaining parts taken from reference TRBV28 and TRBJ2-1, reads DVKVTQSSRYLVKRTGEKVFLECVQDMDHENMFWYRQDPGLGLRLIYFSYDVKMKEKGDIPEGYSVSREKKERFSLILESASTNQTSMYLCASSPRTSGGHEQFFGPGTRLTVL.

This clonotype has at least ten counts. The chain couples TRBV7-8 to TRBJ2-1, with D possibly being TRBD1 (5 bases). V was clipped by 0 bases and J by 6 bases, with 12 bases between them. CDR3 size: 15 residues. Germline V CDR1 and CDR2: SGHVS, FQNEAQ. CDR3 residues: CASSLAGADSNEQFF. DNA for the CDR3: TGTGCCAGCAGCTTAGCAGGGGCCGACAGCAATGAGCAGTTCTTC. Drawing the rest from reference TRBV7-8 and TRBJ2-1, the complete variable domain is GAGVSQSPRYKVAKRGQDVALRCDPISGHVSLFWYQQALGQGPEFLTYFQNEAQLDKSGLPSDRFFAERPEGSVSTLKIQRTQQEDSAVYLCASSLAGADSNEQFFGPGTRLTVL.

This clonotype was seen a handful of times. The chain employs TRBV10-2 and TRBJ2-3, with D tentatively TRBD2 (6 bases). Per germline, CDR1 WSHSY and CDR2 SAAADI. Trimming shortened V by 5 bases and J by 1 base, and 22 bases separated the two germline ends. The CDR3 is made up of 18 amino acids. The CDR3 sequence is CASSTSGGGPPRTDTQYF. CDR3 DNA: TGCGCCAGCAGTACCTCAGGCGGAGGGCCCCCCCGCACAGATACGCAGTATTTT.

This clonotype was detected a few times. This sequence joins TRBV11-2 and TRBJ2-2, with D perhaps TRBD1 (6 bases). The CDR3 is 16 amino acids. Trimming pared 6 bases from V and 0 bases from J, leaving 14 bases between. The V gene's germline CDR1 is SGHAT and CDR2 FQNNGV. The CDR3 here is CASRVAGTTNTGELFF. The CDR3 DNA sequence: TGTGCCAGCAGAGTCGCCGGGACAACGAACACCGGGGAGCTGTTTTTT.

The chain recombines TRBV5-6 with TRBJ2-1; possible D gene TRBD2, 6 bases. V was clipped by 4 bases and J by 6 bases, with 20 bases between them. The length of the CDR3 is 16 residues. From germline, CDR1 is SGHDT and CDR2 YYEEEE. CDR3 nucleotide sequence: TGTGCCAGCAGCAGGATGCTCGCGGAGGGGCGCAATGAGCAGTTCTTC. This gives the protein CASSRMLAEGRNEQFF.

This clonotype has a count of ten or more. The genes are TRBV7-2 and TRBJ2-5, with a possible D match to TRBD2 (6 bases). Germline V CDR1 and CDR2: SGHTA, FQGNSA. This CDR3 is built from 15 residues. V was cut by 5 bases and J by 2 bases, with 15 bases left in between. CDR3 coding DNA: TGTGCCAGCAGCCCTTTTGCGGGGAAGCAAGAGACCCAGTACTTC. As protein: CASSPFAGKQETQYF.

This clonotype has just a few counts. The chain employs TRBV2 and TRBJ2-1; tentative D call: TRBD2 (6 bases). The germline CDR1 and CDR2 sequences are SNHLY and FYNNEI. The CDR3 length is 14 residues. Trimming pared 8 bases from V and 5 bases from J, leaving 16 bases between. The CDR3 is CASAQDSGDNEQFF. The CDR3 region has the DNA TGTGCCAGCGCCCAAGATAGCGGCGACAATGAGCAGTTCTTC.

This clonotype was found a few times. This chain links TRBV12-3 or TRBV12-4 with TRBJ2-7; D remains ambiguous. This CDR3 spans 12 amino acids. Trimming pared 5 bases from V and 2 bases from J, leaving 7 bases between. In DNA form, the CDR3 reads TGTGCCAGCAGTGCAGGAACCTACGAGCAGTACTTC. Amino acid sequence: CASSAGTYEQYF.

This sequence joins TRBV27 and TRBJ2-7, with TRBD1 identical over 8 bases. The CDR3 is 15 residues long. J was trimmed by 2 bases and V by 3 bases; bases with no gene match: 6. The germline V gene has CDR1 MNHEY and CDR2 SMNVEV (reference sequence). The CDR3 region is CASSFGTGPAYEQYF. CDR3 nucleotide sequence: TGTGCCAGCAGTTTCGGGACAGGCCCAGCCTACGAGCAGTACTTC.

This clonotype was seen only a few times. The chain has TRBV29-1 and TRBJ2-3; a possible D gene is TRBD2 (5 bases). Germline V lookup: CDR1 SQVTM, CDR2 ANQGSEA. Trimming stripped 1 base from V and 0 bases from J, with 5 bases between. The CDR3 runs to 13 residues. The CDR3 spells CSVEGESTDTQYF. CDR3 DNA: TGCAGCGTTGAAGGGGAGAGCACAGATACGCAGTATTTT.

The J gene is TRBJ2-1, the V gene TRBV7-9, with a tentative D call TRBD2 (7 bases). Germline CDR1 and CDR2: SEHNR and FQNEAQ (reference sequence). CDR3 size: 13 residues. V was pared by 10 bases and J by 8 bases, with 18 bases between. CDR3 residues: CATLAVGGHEQFF. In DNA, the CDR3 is TGTGCCACCCTAGCGGTAGGGGGGCATGAGCAGTTCTTC.

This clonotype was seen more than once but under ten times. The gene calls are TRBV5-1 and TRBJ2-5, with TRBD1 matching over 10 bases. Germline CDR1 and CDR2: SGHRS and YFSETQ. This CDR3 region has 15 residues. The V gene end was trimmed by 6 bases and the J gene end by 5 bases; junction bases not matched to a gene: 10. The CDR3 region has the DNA TGCGCCAGCAACACGGACAGGGGGATTTGGGAGACCCAGTACTTC. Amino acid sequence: CASNTDRGIWETQYF.

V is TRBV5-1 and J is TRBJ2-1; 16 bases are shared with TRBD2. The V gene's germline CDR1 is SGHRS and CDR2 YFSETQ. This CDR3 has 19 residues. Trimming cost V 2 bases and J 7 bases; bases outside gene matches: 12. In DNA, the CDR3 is TGCGCCAGCAGCTTACCGGGACTAGCGGGAGGGCCGGGTAGGAATGAGCAGTTCTTC. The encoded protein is CASSLPGLAGGPGRNEQFF.

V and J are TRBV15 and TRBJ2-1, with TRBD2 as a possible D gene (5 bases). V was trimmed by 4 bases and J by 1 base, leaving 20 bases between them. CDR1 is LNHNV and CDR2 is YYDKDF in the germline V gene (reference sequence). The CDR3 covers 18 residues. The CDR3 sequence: CATSNTVLSAKSYNEQFF. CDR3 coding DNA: TGTGCCACCAGCAATACCGTCCTTAGCGCCAAGTCCTACAATGAGCAGTTCTTC.